This T cell receptor (beta chain) was sequenced in a study of T cell changes during pregnancy in multiple sclerosis. The repertoire was sequenced with immunoSEQ multiplex PCR; TCRdb's copy has only in-frame clones and lacks some. The sample shows fewer than 55,000 clones, about 90% of them seen only once. This clone was seen a handful of times. This CDR3 has 12 amino acids. CDR1 and CDR2 from the germline V gene are SEHNR and FQNEAQ (reference sequence). V lost 3 bases, J lost 7 bases, and 2 bases stayed unmatched. The source is a female donor with multiple sclerosis, enrolled in a pregnancy study. Sequenced here: peripheral blood, sampled in the first trimester of pregnancy. The chain carries TRBV7-9 and TRBJ1-1; TRBD1 matches at 7 bases. CDR3 residues: CASSLTGLEAFF. CDR3 DNA sequence: TGTGCCAGCAGCTTGACAGGGCTTGAAGCTTTCTTT.